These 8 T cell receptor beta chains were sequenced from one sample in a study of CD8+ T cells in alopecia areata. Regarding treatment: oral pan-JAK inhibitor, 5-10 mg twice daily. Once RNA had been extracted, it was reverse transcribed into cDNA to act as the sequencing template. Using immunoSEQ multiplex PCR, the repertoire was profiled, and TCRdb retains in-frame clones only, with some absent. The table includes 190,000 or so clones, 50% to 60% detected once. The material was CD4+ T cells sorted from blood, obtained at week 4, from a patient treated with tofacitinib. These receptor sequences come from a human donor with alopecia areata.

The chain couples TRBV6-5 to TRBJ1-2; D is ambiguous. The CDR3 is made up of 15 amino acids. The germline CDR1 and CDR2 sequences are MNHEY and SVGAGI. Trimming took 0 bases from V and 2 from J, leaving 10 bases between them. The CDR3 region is CASSYSNSHNYGYTF. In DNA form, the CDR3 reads TGTGCCAGCAGTTACTCGAACAGTCACAACTATGGCTACACCTTC.

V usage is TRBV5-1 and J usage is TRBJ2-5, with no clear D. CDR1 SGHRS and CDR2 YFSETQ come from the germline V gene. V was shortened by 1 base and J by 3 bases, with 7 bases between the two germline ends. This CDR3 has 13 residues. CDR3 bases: TGCGCCAGCAGCTTGATTAGAGAAGAGACCCAGTACTTC. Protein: CASSLIREETQYF.

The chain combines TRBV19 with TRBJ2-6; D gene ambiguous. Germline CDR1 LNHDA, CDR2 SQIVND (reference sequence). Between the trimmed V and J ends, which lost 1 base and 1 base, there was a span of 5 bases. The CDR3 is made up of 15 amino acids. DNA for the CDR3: TGTGCCAGTAGTATAGTTAAGTCTGGGGCCAACGTCCTGACTTTC. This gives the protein CASSIVKSGANVLTF. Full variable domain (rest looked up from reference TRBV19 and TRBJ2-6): DGGITQSPKYLFRKEGQNVTLSCEQNLNHDAMYWYRQDPGQGLRLIYYSQIVNDFQKGDIAEGYSVSREKKESFPLTVTSAQKNPTAFYLCASSIVKSGANVLTFGAGSRLTVL.

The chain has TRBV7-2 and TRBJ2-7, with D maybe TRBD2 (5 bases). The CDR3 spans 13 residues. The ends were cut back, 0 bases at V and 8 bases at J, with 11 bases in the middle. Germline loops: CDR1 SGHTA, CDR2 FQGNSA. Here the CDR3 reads CASSLAYTGKQYF. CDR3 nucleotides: TGTGCCAGCAGCTTAGCTTATACGGGAAAGCAGTACTTC.

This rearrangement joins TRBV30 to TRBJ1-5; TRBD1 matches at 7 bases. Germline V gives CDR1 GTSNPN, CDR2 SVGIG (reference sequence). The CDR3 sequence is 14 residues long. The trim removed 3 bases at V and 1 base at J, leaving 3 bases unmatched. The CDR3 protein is CAWRGDSSNQPQHF. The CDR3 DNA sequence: TGTGCCTGGAGGGGGGACAGCAGCAATCAGCCCCAGCATTTT.

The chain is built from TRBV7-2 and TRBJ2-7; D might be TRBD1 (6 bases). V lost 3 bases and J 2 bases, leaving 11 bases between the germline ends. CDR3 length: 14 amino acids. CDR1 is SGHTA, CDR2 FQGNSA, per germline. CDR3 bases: TGTGCCAGCAGCTTCCGGGACACCCCCTACGAGCAGTACTTC. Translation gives CASSFRDTPYEQYF.

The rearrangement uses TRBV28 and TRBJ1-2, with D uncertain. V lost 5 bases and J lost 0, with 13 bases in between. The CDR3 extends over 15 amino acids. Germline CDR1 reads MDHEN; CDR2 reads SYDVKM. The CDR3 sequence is CASSPRGLANYGYTF. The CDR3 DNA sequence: TGTGCCAGCAGTCCACGGGGTCTTGCTAACTATGGCTACACCTTC.

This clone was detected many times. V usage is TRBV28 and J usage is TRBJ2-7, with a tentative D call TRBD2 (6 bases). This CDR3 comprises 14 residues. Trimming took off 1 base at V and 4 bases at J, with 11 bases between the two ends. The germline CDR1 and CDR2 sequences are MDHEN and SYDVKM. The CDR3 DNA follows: TGTGCCAGCAGTTTATTGGAAGGGACTTACGAGCAGTACTTC. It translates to CASSLLEGTYEQYF.